These T cell receptor beta chains were read from a single sample in a study of regulatory T cells in long-lasting Graves disease. TCRdb passed the multiplex PCR reads through MiXCR, listing each CDR3 protein once. The sample contains a few hundred thousand distinct CDR3 sequences, about 15% of which appear only once. These data were also reused for a study on T cells in Graves' hyperthyroidism and ophthalmopathy.

The sample consisted of peripheral blood mononuclear cells (PBMCs), taken at new diagnosis, from a patient treated with antithyroid drugs. The receptor set was obtained from a woman in her forties or fifties with Graves disease. CDR3s include the opening cysteine and the closing phenylalanine or tryptophan. D genes are given only for firm matches. Rows give clone size only sometimes, using once, few, many, or a class for an expanded clone.

d_gene	v_gene	j_gene	abundance	CDR3nt	CDR3aa
TRBD1	TRBV7-9	TRBJ2-7	few	TGTGCCAGCAGCTTAGGACAGGGGCGATCCTACGAGCAGTACTTC	CASSLGQGRSYEQYF
-	TRBV7-6	TRBJ2-3	many	TGTGCCAGCAGCACCCGTAACAAGGATACGCAGTATTTT	CASSTRNKDTQYF
TRBD1	TRBV7-2	TRBJ1-5	many	TGTGCCAGCAGCTCGACGACAGGGGGAAGGCAGCCCCAGCATTTT	CASSSTTGGRQPQHF
TRBD1	TRBV9	TRBJ1-2	-	TGTGCCAGCAGCCCCCGGACAGGGGGGAACTATGGCTACACCTTC	CASSPRTGGNYGYTF
-	TRBV6-1	TRBJ1-1	many	TGTGCCACCGTCCGGGGGGATCTGTTCACTGAAGCTTTCTTT	CATVRGDLFTEAFF
-	TRBV20-1	TRBJ1-1	few	TGCAGTGCCTACGACCTTAAAAAGGACACTGAAGCTTTCTTT	CSAYDLKKDTEAFF
TRBD1	TRBV6-2/TRBV6-3	TRBJ2-2	-	TGTGCCAGCAGTTCCTCCGGGACAGGGTCCGCGAACACCGGGGAGCTGTTTTTT	CASSSSGTGSANTGELFF
TRBD2	TRBV7-2	TRBJ2-1	-	TGTGCCAGCAGCCCGGGTCTAGCGGGGAGATACAATGAGCAGTTCTTC	CASSPGLAGRYNEQFF
TRBD1	TRBV3-1	TRBJ2-7	few	TGTGCCAGCAGCCAGGTACGGACAGGGAAGAACTACGAGCAGTACTTC	CASSQVRTGKNYEQYF
TRBD2	TRBV15	TRBJ2-2	many	TGTGCCACCAGCAGCACCGGAGCTAGCGGGATCCCAGCCACCGGGGAGCTGTTTTTT	CATSSTGASGIPATGELFF
-	TRBV11-2	TRBJ2-5	many	TGTGCCAGCAGCTCCTACTCGGCTAGCGCAGAGACCCAGTACTTC	CASSSYSASAETQYF
TRBD2	TRBV5-1	TRBJ2-2	few	TGCGCCAGCAGCTCGACTAGCGTCGACACCGGGGAGCTGTTTTTT	CASSSTSVDTGELFF
TRBD2	TRBV24-1	TRBJ2-3	few	TGTGCCACCAGTGACTCGGCCGGGACTAGCGGGAGGAGTACGCAGTATTTT	CATSDSAGTSGRSTQYF
TRBD1	TRBV7-2	TRBJ2-7	many	TGTGCCAGCAGCGACCGGGACAGGGCCACCTACGAGCAGTACTTC	CASSDRDRATYEQYF
TRBD1	TRBV11-2	TRBJ1-5	many	TGTGCCAGCAGCCGGGGACAGGGGTATCAGCCCCAGCATTTT	CASSRGQGYQPQHF
TRBD1	TRBV11-2	TRBJ1-3	many	TGTGCCAGCAGCACCCACAGGGGCCTTTCTGGAAACACCATATATTTT	CASSTHRGLSGNTIYF
-	TRBV3-1	TRBJ2-1	-	TGTGCCAGCAGCCAAGATTGGCCGGGGTCCGGGGTAAACTCCTACAATGAGCAGTTCTTC	CASSQDWPGSGVNSYNEQFF
-	TRBV6-1	TRBJ2-3	many	TGTGCCAGCAGTAGGTCGACAGCCTCTAGCACAGATACGCAGTATTTT	CASSRSTASSTDTQYF
-	TRBV12-3/TRBV12-4	TRBJ1-3	few	TGTGCCAGCAGTTTAGCCCGGGGCAGGGCAGCTGGAAACACCATATATTTT	CASSLARGRAAGNTIYF
TRBD2	TRBV15	TRBJ2-1	few	TGTGCCACCAGCACTCTGGGACTACTACTCTCCTACAATGAGCAGTTCTTC	CATSTLGLLLSYNEQFF
-	TRBV27	TRBJ1-1	many	TGTGCCAGCAGATTGGGGGGGCGAAACACTGAAGCTTTCTTT	CASRLGGRNTEAFF
-	TRBV5-1	TRBJ2-1	many	TGCGCCAGCAGCTTGGGACGAAAGGCCAATGAGCAGTTCTTC	CASSLGRKANEQFF
TRBD2	TRBV10-3	TRBJ2-2	-	TGTGCCATCAGTGTGGCACTAGCGGGAGGGTCCGACACCGGGGAGCTGTTTTTT	CAISVALAGGSDTGELFF
-	TRBV3-1	TRBJ1-6	few	TGTGCCAGCAGCCAAGGTTTCGAGAGCTCCTATAATTCACCCCTCCACTTT	CASSQGFESSYNSPLHF
-	TRBV4-1	TRBJ1-6	-	TGCGCCAGCAGCCAAGGCCTCTTGCGCGCCAACTCCTATAATTCACCCCTCCACTTT	CASSQGLLRANSYNSPLHF
-	TRBV11-2	TRBJ2-3	many	TGTGCCAGCAGACCCCCGGGACTGCATTCAGATACGCAGTATTTT	CASRPPGLHSDTQYF
TRBD2	TRBV7-9	TRBJ2-3	many	TGTGCCAGCAGCCGAGAGGGAGGGGCGCAGTATTTT	CASSREGGAQYF
TRBD1	TRBV25-1	TRBJ2-5	many	TGTGCCAGCAGTGCCACGACAGGGCTGGAGACCCAGTACTTC	CASSATTGLETQYF
TRBD2	TRBV20-1	TRBJ2-5	once	TGCAGTGCTAGAGCGCAGTCCGGGACTAGAGGTATTTGGGAGACCCAGTACTTC	CSARAQSGTRGIWETQYF
-	TRBV29-1	TRBJ2-1	once	TGCAGCGCGGCAGCTAGTGTTGAGCAGTTCTTC	CSAAASVEQFF
-	TRBV20-1	TRBJ2-3	-	TGCAGTGCCCTCCCTCTGAGCACAGATACGCAGTATTTT	CSALPLSTDTQYF
TRBD2	TRBV29-1	TRBJ2-5	many	TGCAGCGTAGACGGACTAGGACCACTCAGGTCCTGGGAGACCCAGTACTTC	CSVDGLGPLRSWETQYF
TRBD2	TRBV7-9	TRBJ2-5	many	TGTGCCAGCAGCCCGAGGACTAGCGGGAGTGAGACCCAGTACTTC	CASSPRTSGSETQYF
-	TRBV2	TRBJ1-5	-	TGTACCAGCAGTGAGGGCAGGGTGAGCAATCAGCCCCAGCATTTT	CTSSEGRVSNQPQHF
TRBD1	TRBV3-1	TRBJ2-5	many	TGTGCCAGCAGCCAAAGGACAGGCCAAGAGACCCAGTACTTC	CASSQRTGQETQYF
TRBD2	TRBV5-8	TRBJ2-7	-	TGTGCCAGCAGCTTAGCGGGAGGACTACCCTACGAGCAGTACTTC	CASSLAGGLPYEQYF
-	TRBV6-1	TRBJ1-5	-	TGTGCCAGCAGAGGACAAACCTATAGCAATCAGCCCCAGCATTTT	CASRGQTYSNQPQHF
TRBD1	TRBV4-1	TRBJ2-7	few	TGCGCCAGCAGCCAAGTAGGGACAGGGGGCTACGAGCAGTACTTC	CASSQVGTGGYEQYF
TRBD2	TRBV7-9	TRBJ2-7	few	TGTGCCAGCAGCTTAGGGTCTAGCGGGAGTAAATCCTACGAGCAGTACTTC	CASSLGSSGSKSYEQYF
TRBD2	TRBV2	TRBJ2-7	many	TGTGCCAGCAGGGACCGACTAGCGGCAGCCCACGAGCAGTACTTC	CASRDRLAAAHEQYF
TRBD1	TRBV19	TRBJ2-1	-	TGTGCCAGTAGTAACTTACAGGGGTTCTCCTACAATGAGCAGTTCTTC	CASSNLQGFSYNEQFF
-	TRBV18	TRBJ2-2	few	TGTGCCAGCTCACCCAAGATTCCAGGAACCGACGGGGAGCTGTTTTTT	CASSPKIPGTDGELFF
-	TRBV27	TRBJ1-5	few	TGTGCCAGCAGGAAGACCTTTAGCAATCAGCCCCAGCATTTT	CASRKTFSNQPQHF
-	TRBV28	TRBJ1-1	many	TGTGCCAGCAGTTTATACCCCGGGGTGGGTACTGAAGCTTTCTTT	CASSLYPGVGTEAFF
TRBD2	TRBV6-2/TRBV6-3	TRBJ2-5	-	TGTGCCAGCAGCCTACGCCGCAGACTAGCGGGCCGGGAGACCCAGTACTTC	CASSLRRRLAGRETQYF
-	TRBV2	TRBJ2-2	-	TGTGCCAGCAGTGATTTGGGGGACCCGACCACCGGGGAGCTGTTTTTT	CASSDLGDPTTGELFF
-	TRBV4-1	TRBJ1-5	-	TGCGCCAGCAGCCTCTTGGGCGCGGTCGGGCCCCAGCATTTT	CASSLLGAVGPQHF
-	TRBV6-5	TRBJ1-6	many	TGTGCCAGCAGTTCACTTGGGGGTTCGGGTTCACCCCTCCACTTT	CASSSLGGSGSPLHF
-	TRBV5-1	TRBJ1-4	-	TGCGCCAGCCAGCCTCAGGGGCTAGGGGAAAAACTGTTTTTT	CASQPQGLGEKLFF
TRBD2	TRBV18	TRBJ2-1	-	TGTGCCAGCTCACCCTTCCAGACTAGCGGGAGGGCGGATGAGCAGTTCTTC	CASSPFQTSGRADEQFF
-	TRBV5-1	TRBJ1-4	many	TGCGCCAGCAGCTTGTCGGCAACAACTAATGAAAAACTGTTTTTT	CASSLSATTNEKLFF
TRBD2	TRBV20-1	TRBJ2-1	many	TGCAGTGCTAGAGATAGCGGGAGGGCGGAAAACAATGAGCAGTTCTTC	CSARDSGRAENNEQFF